Sequencing of this T cell receptor beta chain was carried out in a study of cytomegalovirus exposure and HLA in healthy donors. General study findings and limits: There were around 160 TCR beta chains listed as cytomegalovirus-associated.

Note on this clone: The antigen is undetermined.

Assay: immunoSEQ multiplex PCR; the TCRdb copy retains only in-frame clones and omits some. Of 150,000 to 200,000 clones listed, roughly nine tenths are singletons. This sequence originates from a man younger than 35 in good health and CMV-seropositive. Sequencing was carried out using PBMCs.

The CDR3 nucleotides read TGTGCCAGCTTGAGGAGCGGAGATACGCAGTATTTT. This translates into CASLRSGDTQYF. V gene TRBV7-9 combines with J gene TRBJ2-3; TRBD2 might be the D (5 bases). The germline CDR1 and CDR2 sequences are SEHNR and FQNEAQ (reference sequence). Between the trimmed V and J ends, which lost 8 bases and 5 bases, there was a span of 11 bases. This CDR3 has 12 amino acids.